Listed below are T cell receptor beta chains from one sample, sequenced in a study of CD8 T cells in ankylosing spondylitis. TCRdb ran MiXCR on the 5' RACE reads and lists one entry per CDR3 protein. The data contain about 130,000 distinct CDR3 sequences, roughly 9% of them singletons. The source material was blood, either unsorted or a sorted T cell fraction (not recorded which). The source is a male donor with ankylosing spondylitis or in good health (not recorded which). CDR3s leave out the opening cysteine and the closing phenylalanine or tryptophan. D genes are given only for firm matches.

CDR3 protein	V gene	J gene	D gene
SARDYLLQGGTGVLF	TRBV20-1	TRBJ2-2	-
ASSFEGLDTGELF	TRBV5-1	TRBJ2-2	-
ASSQVVQVGEAF	TRBV4-3	TRBJ1-1	-
ASSQDSGQGSHEQY	TRBV14	TRBJ2-7	TRBD1
ASSPGPNNEQF	TRBV4-2	TRBJ2-1	-
ASSRTGASYEQY	TRBV12-3/TRBV12-4	TRBJ2-7	-
ASSRQPNTGELF	TRBV14	TRBJ2-2	-
ATSRDQWGLFSGEVSEQF	TRBV15	TRBJ2-1	-
ASSSENTQY	TRBV27	TRBJ2-3	-
SVPSLSGTNTGELF	TRBV29-1	TRBJ2-2	-
ASRLRTGSEQY	TRBV12-3/TRBV12-4	TRBJ2-7	-
ASREGGRTQY	TRBV7-2	TRBJ2-5	-
ASSLDVSGRAYEQY	TRBV11-2	TRBJ2-7	-
ASSKGSEQY	TRBV21-1	TRBJ2-7	-
ASSLWGRQGYT	TRBV5-1	TRBJ1-2	-
ASSLVPPGYGDIQYNEQF	TRBV5-1	TRBJ2-1	-
SVEGYFGQETQY	TRBV29-1	TRBJ2-5	-
ASSRNRGWQETQY	TRBV12-3/TRBV12-4	TRBJ2-5	TRBD1
SARAGGSYNEQF	TRBV20-1	TRBJ2-1	TRBD2
ASSLDYSGANVLT	TRBV5-4	TRBJ2-6	-
SVSGRAYNEQF	TRBV29-1	TRBJ2-1	TRBD2
SAPSGMNTEAF	TRBV20-1	TRBJ1-1	-
SVDRGFNTEAF	TRBV29-1	TRBJ1-1	-
ASSLAGLAGALHEQY	TRBV7-2	TRBJ2-7	TRBD2
ASRHIASGRAGELF	TRBV4-2	TRBJ2-2	TRBD2
ASSSGNGYT	TRBV5-1	TRBJ1-2	-
SARDRIKNTEAF	TRBV20-1	TRBJ1-1	-
ASRTLGGQGLNEQF	TRBV5-1	TRBJ2-1	TRBD1
ASSPSARQGLNTEAF	TRBV4-2	TRBJ1-1	TRBD1
ATSRERGRNNSPLH	TRBV15	TRBJ1-6	-
SARERGQGTYEQY	TRBV20-1	TRBJ2-7	-
ASSLVSGGGSSYNEQF	TRBV11-2	TRBJ2-1	TRBD2
SVAFSPDTQY	TRBV29-1	TRBJ2-3	-
ASSFFRETNQETQY	TRBV27	TRBJ2-5	-
ASSPMEGSGHEQY	TRBV12-3/TRBV12-4	TRBJ2-7	-
ASSQMTGSGYGEQY	TRBV4-3	TRBJ2-7	TRBD1
ASSYWGASGIYEQY	TRBV6-5	TRBJ2-7	TRBD2
ATSVGTRYEQY	TRBV24-1	TRBJ2-7	TRBD2
ASGTAGGGTYEQY	TRBV6-2/TRBV6-3	TRBJ2-7	TRBD2
ASSPSFGSSYEQY	TRBV4-3	TRBJ2-7	-